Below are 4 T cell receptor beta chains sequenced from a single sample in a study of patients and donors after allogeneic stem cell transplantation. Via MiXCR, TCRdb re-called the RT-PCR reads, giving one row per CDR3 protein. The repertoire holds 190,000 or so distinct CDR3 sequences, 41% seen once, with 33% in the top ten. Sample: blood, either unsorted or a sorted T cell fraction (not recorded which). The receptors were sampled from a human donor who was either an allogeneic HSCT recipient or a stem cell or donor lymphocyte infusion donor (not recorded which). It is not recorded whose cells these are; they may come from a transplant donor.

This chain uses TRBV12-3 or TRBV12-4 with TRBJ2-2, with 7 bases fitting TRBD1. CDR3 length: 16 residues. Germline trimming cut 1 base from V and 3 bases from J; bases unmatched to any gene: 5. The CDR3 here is CASSLGTGLYTGELFF. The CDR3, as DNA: TGTGCCAGCAGTTTAGGGACAGGCCTCTACACCGGGGAGCTGTTTTTT.

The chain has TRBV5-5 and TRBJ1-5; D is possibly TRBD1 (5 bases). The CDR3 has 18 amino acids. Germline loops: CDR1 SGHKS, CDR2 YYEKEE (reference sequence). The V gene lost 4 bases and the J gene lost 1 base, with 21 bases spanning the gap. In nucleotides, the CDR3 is TGTGCCAGCAGCCCGAGTCTCGGGACGGGCCGGAGCAATCAGCCCCAGCATTTT. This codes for CASSPSLGTGRSNQPQHF.

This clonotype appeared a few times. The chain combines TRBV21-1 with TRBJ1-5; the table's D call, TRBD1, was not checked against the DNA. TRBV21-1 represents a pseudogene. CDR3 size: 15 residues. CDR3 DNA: TGTGCCAGCAGCAAAGCGCGCACAGGTAATCAGCCCCAGCATTTT. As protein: CASSKARTGNQPQHF.

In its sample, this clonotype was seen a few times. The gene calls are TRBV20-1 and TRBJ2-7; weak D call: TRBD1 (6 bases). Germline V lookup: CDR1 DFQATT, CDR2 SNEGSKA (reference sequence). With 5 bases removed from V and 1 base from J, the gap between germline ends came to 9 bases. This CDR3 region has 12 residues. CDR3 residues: CSASTGSYEQYF. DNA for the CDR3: TGCAGTGCTTCTACAGGGTCCTACGAGCAGTACTTC.